This TCR beta chain was captured in a study of monozygotic twins with inflammatory bowel disease. Study results and caveats: With others, IBD patients shared fewer clonotypes than healthy twins did, especially with disease activity.

From its re-call of the 5' RACE reads, TCRdb lists each CDR3 protein once, without DNA. This sample's table has over 150,000 distinct CDR3 sequences. Germline V gene sequence: CDR1 DFQATT, CDR2 SNEGSKA (reference sequence). CDR3 length: 14 amino acids. In the case of this clonotype: As yet, its antigen is unknown.

The sample comprised blood. The chain couples TRBV20-1 to TRBJ1-1; absent DNA, TCRdb's TRBD1 call cannot be checked. The source is a human donor with ulcerative colitis or Crohn's disease, or a healthy co-twin of an affected twin (not recorded which). Here the CDR3 reads CSAGTGPTLLGAFF.